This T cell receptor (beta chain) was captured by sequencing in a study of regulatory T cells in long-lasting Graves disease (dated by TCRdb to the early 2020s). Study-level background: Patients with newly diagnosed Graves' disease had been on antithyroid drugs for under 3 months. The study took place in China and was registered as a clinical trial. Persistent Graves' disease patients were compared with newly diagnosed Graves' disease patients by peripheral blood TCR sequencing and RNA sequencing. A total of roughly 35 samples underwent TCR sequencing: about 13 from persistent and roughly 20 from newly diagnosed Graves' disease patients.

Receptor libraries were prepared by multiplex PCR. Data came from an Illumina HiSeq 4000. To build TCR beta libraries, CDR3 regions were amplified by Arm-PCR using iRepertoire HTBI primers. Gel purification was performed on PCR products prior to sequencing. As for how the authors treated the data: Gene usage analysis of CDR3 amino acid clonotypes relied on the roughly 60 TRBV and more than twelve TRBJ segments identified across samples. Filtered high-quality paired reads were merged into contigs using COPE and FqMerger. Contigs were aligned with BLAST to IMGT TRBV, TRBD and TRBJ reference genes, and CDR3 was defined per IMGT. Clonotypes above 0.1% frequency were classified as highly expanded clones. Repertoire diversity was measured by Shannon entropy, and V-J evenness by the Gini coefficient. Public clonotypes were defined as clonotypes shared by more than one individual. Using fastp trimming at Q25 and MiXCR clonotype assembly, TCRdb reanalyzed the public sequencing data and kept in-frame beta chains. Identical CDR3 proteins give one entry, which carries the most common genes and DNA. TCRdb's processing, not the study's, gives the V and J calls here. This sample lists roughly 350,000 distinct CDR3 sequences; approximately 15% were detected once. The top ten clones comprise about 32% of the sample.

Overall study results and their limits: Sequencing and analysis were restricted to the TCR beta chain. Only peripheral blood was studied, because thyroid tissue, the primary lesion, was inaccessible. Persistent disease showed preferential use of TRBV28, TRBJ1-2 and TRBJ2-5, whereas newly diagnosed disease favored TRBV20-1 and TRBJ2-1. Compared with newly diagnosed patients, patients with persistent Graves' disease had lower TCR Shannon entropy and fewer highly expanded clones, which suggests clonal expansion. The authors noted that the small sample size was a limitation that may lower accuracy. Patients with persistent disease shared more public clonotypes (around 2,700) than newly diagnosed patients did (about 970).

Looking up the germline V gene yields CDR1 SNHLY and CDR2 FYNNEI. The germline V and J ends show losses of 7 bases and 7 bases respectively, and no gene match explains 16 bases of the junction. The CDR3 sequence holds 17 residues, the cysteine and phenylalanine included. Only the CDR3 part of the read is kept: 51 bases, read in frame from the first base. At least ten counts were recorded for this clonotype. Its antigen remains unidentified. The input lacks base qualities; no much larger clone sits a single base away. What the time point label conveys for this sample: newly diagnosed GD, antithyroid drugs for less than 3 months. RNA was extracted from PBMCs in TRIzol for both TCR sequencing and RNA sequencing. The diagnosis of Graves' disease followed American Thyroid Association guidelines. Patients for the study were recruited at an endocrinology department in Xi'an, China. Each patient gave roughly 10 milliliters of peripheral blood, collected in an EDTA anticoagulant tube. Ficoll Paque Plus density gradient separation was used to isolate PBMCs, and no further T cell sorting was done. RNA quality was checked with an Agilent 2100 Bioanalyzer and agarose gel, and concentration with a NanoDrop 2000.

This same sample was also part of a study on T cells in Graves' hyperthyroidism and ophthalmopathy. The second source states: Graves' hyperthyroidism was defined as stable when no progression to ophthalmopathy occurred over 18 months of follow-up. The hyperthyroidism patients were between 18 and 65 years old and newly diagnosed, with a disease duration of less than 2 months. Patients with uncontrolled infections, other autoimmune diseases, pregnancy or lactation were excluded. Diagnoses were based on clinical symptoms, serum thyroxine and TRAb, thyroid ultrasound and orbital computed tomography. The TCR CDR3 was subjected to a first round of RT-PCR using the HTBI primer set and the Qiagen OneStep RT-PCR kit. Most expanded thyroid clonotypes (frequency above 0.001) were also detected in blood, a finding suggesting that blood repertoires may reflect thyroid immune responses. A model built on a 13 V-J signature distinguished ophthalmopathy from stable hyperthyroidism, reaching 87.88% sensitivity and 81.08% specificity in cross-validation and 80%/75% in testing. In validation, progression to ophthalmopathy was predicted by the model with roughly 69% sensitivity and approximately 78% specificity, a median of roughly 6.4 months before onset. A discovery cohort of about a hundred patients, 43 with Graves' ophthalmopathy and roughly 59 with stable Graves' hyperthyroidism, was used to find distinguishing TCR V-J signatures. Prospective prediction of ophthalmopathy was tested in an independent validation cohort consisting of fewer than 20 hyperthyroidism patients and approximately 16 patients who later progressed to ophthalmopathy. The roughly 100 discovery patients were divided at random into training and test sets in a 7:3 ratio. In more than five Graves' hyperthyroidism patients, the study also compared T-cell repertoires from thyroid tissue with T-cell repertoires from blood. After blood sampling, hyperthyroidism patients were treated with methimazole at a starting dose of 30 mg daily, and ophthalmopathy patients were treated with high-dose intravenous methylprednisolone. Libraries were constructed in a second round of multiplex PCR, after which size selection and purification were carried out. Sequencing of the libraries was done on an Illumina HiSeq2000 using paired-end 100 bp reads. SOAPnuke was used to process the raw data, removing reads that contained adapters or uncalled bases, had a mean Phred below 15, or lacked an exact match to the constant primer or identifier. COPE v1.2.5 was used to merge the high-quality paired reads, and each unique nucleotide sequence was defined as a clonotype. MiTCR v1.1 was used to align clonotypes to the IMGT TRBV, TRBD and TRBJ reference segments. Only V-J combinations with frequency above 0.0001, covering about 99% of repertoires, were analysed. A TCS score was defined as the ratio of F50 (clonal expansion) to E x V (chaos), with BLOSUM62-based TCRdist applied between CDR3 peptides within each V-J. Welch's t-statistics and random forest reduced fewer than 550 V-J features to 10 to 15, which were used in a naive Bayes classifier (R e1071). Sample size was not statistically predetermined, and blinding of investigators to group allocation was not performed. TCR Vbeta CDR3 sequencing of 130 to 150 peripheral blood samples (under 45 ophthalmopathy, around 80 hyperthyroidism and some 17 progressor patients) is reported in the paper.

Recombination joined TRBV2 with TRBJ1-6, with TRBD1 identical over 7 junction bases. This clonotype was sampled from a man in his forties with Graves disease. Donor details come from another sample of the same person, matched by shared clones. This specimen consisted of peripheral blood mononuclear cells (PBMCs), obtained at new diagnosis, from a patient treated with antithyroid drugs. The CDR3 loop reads CASTFRGQGIRNSPLHF. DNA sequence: TGTGCCAGCACCTTTAGGGGGCAGGGAATTCGCAATTCACCCCTCCACTTT.